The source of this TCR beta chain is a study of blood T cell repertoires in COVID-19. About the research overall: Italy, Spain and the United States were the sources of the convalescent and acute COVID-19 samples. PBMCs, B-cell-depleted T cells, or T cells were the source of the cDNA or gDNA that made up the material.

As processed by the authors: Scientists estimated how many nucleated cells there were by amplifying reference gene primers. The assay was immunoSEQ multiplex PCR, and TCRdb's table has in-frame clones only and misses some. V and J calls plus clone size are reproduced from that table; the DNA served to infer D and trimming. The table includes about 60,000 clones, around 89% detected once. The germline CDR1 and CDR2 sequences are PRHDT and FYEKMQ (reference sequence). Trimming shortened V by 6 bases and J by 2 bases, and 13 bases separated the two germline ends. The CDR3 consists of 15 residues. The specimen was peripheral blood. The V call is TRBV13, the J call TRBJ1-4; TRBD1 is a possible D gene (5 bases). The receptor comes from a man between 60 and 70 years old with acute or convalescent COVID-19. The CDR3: CASSLSGFTNEKLFF. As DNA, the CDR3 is TGTGCCAGCAGTCTCTCAGGGTTTACTAATGAAAAACTGTTTTTT.